A selection of T cell receptor beta chains follows, all from one sample in a study of blood T cell repertoires in COVID-19. Repertoires were generated with immunoSEQ multiplex PCR, while TCRdb's copy carries only in-frame clones and drops some. This table has approximately 110,000 clones, 75% to 85% appearing once. Sequenced material: peripheral blood. Receptor source: a woman aged 80 or over with active or convalescent COVID-19. Each CDR3 is given with its conserved first and last residue.

v_call: TRBV28
j_call: TRBJ2-3
cdr3_aa: CASSWIAVSSTDTQYF

v_call: TRBV29-1
j_call: TRBJ1-1
cdr3_aa: CSVETGRNTEAFF

v_call: TRBV7-2
j_call: TRBJ1-5
cdr3_aa: CASSLMGQRNQPQHF

v_call: TRBV5-1
j_call: TRBJ1-4
cdr3_aa: CASSLTPATNEKLFF

v_call: TRBV19
j_call: TRBJ1-2
cdr3_aa: CASRRDRGNYGYTF

v_call: TRBV10-3
j_call: TRBJ1-1
cdr3_aa: CATRQITMNTEAFF

v_call: TRBV28
j_call: TRBJ2-3
cdr3_aa: CASSPLMGPTTDTQYF

v_call: TRBV18
j_call: TRBJ1-1
cdr3_aa: CASSPGQGWGNTEAFF

v_call: TRBV4-1
j_call: TRBJ2-7
cdr3_aa: CASSQDFSGRSYEQYF

v_call: TRBV7-8
j_call: TRBJ1-1
cdr3_aa: CASSLGTTGSAFF

v_call: TRBV6-5
j_call: TRBJ2-7
cdr3_aa: CASSRPGLQLGQYF

v_call: TRBV9
j_call: TRBJ1-6
cdr3_aa: CASSERQGPRNSPLHF

v_call: TRBV6-5
j_call: TRBJ2-7
cdr3_aa: CASVGGAYEQYF

v_call: TRBV19
j_call: TRBJ1-2
cdr3_aa: CASSIDQGYGYTF

v_call: TRBV4-1
j_call: TRBJ2-3
cdr3_aa: CASSQWRTSGRRADTQYF

v_call: TRBV5-1
j_call: TRBJ1-3
cdr3_aa: CASSPPQGGSGNTIYF

v_call: TRBV5-1
j_call: TRBJ2-3
cdr3_aa: CASRTGSTDTQYF

v_call: TRBV9
j_call: TRBJ2-5
cdr3_aa: CASSFRAGAGETQYF

v_call: TRBV6-6
j_call: TRBJ2-7
cdr3_aa: CASSWGGSYEQYF

v_call: TRBV7-9
j_call: TRBJ2-1
cdr3_aa: CASSPPGRQQFF

v_call: TRBV5-8
j_call: TRBJ2-2
cdr3_aa: CASSPGWGRIAGELFF

v_call: TRBV3-1/TRBV3-2
j_call: TRBJ1-4
cdr3_aa: CASSQPRGSATNEKLFF

v_call: TRBV7-2
j_call: TRBJ2-7
cdr3_aa: CASSRTSGYEQYF

v_call: TRBV24-1
j_call: TRBJ2-1
cdr3_aa: CATSSLVYNEQFF

v_call: TRBV6-5
j_call: TRBJ2-6
cdr3_aa: CASSTHLVGANVLTF

v_call: TRBV19
j_call: TRBJ1-6
cdr3_aa: CASSNARDSRYNSPLHF

v_call: TRBV2
j_call: TRBJ2-5
cdr3_aa: CASSETLALTTQYF

v_call: TRBV11-3
j_call: TRBJ2-7
cdr3_aa: CASSPGTGKLSEQYF

v_call: TRBV24-1
j_call: TRBJ2-1
cdr3_aa: CATSDPNSGRALVDEQFF

v_call: TRBV5-1
j_call: TRBJ1-2
cdr3_aa: CASSLQGDYGYTF

v_call: TRBV6-2/TRBV6-3
j_call: TRBJ2-7
cdr3_aa: CASSYGQGGEQYF

v_call: TRBV6-5
j_call: TRBJ2-7
cdr3_aa: CASSRGQGAFEQYF

v_call: TRBV28
j_call: TRBJ1-1
cdr3_aa: CASSLKTTEAFF

v_call: TRBV10-3
j_call: TRBJ2-1
cdr3_aa: CAIGGLAGVRTPYNEQFF

v_call: TRBV7-3
j_call: TRBJ2-7
cdr3_aa: CASSFDLGGEQYF

v_call: TRBV7-2
j_call: TRBJ1-4
cdr3_aa: CASSFRFGENEKLFF

v_call: TRBV15
j_call: TRBJ2-7
cdr3_aa: CATSRDLGQGSHEQYF

v_call: TRBV7-2
j_call: TRBJ2-5
cdr3_aa: CASTHPRRAQETQYF

v_call: TRBV28
j_call: TRBJ1-5
cdr3_aa: CASSFATGVNQPQHF

v_call: TRBV7-3
j_call: TRBJ1-6
cdr3_aa: CASSRAGNSPLHF

v_call: TRBV19
j_call: TRBJ2-2
cdr3_aa: CASSISTRTSPGELFF

v_call: TRBV7-3
j_call: TRBJ2-3
cdr3_aa: CASSFQLDTDTQYF

v_call: TRBV6-5
j_call: TRBJ2-4
cdr3_aa: CASSPSAGWGDIQYF

v_call: TRBV23-1
j_call: TRBJ2-3
cdr3_aa: CASSHRDRVKSSTDTQYF

v_call: TRBV10-3
j_call: TRBJ2-7
cdr3_aa: CAISESISTSGRAPYEQYF

v_call: TRBV18
j_call: TRBJ1-2
cdr3_aa: CASSGQNYGYTF